The 10 T cell receptor beta chains reported below all come from one sample, sequenced in a study of shared clonotypes between healthy human individuals. The repertoire was sequenced with immunoSEQ multiplex PCR; TCRdb's copy has only in-frame clones and lacks some. The sample lists about 2.4 million clones, approximately 93% seen once, with more than 0.35% in the top ten. Sequenced: naive CD4+ T cells from PBMCs. This sample's subset: CD45RA+ positively selected. The receptor source for this set is a young man in good health. Some clones in this sample may be carry-over from other donors' samples.

The chain joins TRBV5-6 to TRBJ1-2; D gene unclear. The CDR3 covers 13 residues. V was pared by 4 bases and J by 0 bases, with 7 bases between. From germline, CDR1 is SGHDT and CDR2 YYEEEE. The DNA for the CDR3 is TGTGCCAGCAGCCAATTAGCTAACTATGGCTACACCTTC. This translates into CASSQLANYGYTF.

The chain links TRBV4-2 to TRBJ2-3, with TRBD2 matching 12 bases. The germline V gene has CDR1 LGHNA and CDR2 YNFKEQ. V lost 4 bases to trimming and J lost 3 bases; unmatched junction nucleotides: 11. CDR3 length: 18 amino acids. The CDR3 sequence: CASSLRIDGLAGTDTQYF. For the CDR3, the DNA is TGTGCCAGCAGCCTACGGATAGATGGACTAGCGGGAACAGATACGCAGTATTTT.

The V and J genes are TRBV5-4 and TRBJ1-6, with D possibly TRBD1 on 5 matching bases. Trimming removed 3 bases at V and 7 bases at J, with 14 bases between. CDR1 and CDR2 (germline): SGHNT, YYREEE (reference sequence). The CDR3 sequence is 15 residues long. In nucleotides, the CDR3 is TGTGCCAGCAGCTCCCCGGGACTGCGAAATTCACCCCTCCACTTT. This sequence encodes CASSSPGLRNSPLHF.

The V call is TRBV7-2, the J call TRBJ2-1; D remains ambiguous. This CDR3 spans 11 amino acids. Germline V CDR1 and CDR2: SGHTA, FQGNSA. V was trimmed by 2 bases and J by 14 bases, leaving 10 bases between them. This chain's CDR3 is CASSLNREEFF. The CDR3, as DNA: TGTGCCAGCAGCTTAAATCGAGAGGAGTTCTTC.

J is TRBJ1-1 and V is TRBV7-9; no firm D call. CDR1 SEHNR and CDR2 FQNEAQ come from the germline V gene (reference sequence). The V gene lost 2 bases and the J gene lost 3 bases, with 7 bases spanning the gap. There are 13 residues in the CDR3. The CDR3 coding sequence is TGTGCCAGCAGCTTATTAGCGTACACTGAAGCTTTCTTT. As protein: CASSLLAYTEAFF.

This chain joins TRBV2 and TRBJ2-3; a possible D gene is TRBD2 (6 bases). CDR1 and CDR2 from the germline V gene are SNHLY and FYNNEI. This CDR3 has 16 residues. Trimming left V 6 bases short and J 5 bases short, with 21 bases between. CDR3 sequence reads: CASRRDSRRGRDTQYF. The CDR3 region has the DNA TGTGCCAGCAGACGGGACTCTCGAAGGGGTAGAGATACGCAGTATTTT. The full variable domain, in which reference TRBV2 and TRBJ2-3 provide the parts outside the CDR3, is EPEVTQTPSHQVTQMGQEVILRCVPISNHLYFYWYRQILGQKVEFLVSFYNNEISEKSEIFDDQFSVERPDGSNFTLKIRSTKLEDSAMYFCASRRDSRRGRDTQYFGPGTRLTVL.

With respect to this clone: At the DNA level, this CDR3 is encoded by other sequences in the same sample as well. The CDR3 nucleotides read TGTGCCAGCAGTGAGGCCAGCTCGGGAAACACCATATATTTT. Its translation is CASSEASSGNTIYF. V is TRBV6-1 and J is TRBJ1-3; no reliable D call. V lost 3 bases, J lost 4 bases, and 10 bases lay in between. The CDR3 runs 14 residues. Per the germline V gene, CDR1 is MNHNS and CDR2 is SASEGT.

The chain is built from TRBV28 and TRBJ1-1; no clear D gene. The CDR3 spans 11 residues. Germline assignment: CDR1 MDHEN and CDR2 SYDVKM. Deletions cut 10 bases from V and 6 bases from J, with 12 bases between. The CDR3 sequence is CATAGVAEAFF. The CDR3, as DNA: TGTGCCACCGCCGGGGTCGCTGAAGCTTTCTTT.

This rearrangement joins TRBV27 to TRBJ2-1, with TRBD1 identical over 9 bases. There are 14 residues in the CDR3. Losses at the gene ends were 5 bases for V and 9 bases for J; bases not matched to a gene: 8. Looked up from germline, CDR1 is MNHEY and CDR2 is SMNVEV (reference sequence). CDR3 coding DNA: TGTGCCAGCAGTAGAGGGACAGGGAGGGGTGAGCAGTTCTTC. This translates into CASSRGTGRGEQFF.

V is TRBV11-3 and J is TRBJ2-1, with 9 bases matching TRBD2. CDR1 SGHNT and CDR2 YENEEA come from the germline V gene. There are 18 residues in the CDR3. Trimming took 0 bases from V and 4 from J; bases not matched to a gene: 10. CDR3 sequence reads: CASSLEGGRGMGYNEQFF. Here the CDR3 DNA reads TGTGCCAGCAGCTTAGAAGGCGGGAGGGGAATGGGTTACAATGAGCAGTTCTTC. Full variable domain (rest looked up from reference TRBV11-3 and TRBJ2-1): EAGVVQSPRYKIIEKKQPVAFWCNPISGHNTLYWYLQNLGQGPELLIRYENEEAVDDSQLPKDRFSAERLKGVDSTLKIQPAELGDSAVYLCASSLEGGRGMGYNEQFFGPGTRLTVL.